This is a list of T cell receptor beta chains from one sample in a study of blood T cell repertoires in COVID-19. Sequencing was performed with immunoSEQ multiplex PCR; in TCRdb, only in-frame clones are kept and a portion is missing. This table holds under 500,000 clones, around 89% found once. Sequences were obtained from peripheral blood. The receptors originated from a woman under 40 with acute or convalescent COVID-19. Each CDR3 is given with its conserved first and last residue. Fields, in order: J gene, D gene, V gene, CDR3 length, clone size, CDR3 DNA, CDR3 protein. The D gene is left open where the match is weak. Only part of the rows carry a size: once, few, many, or a class if the clone is expanded.

j_call: TRBJ2-5; d_call: .; v_call: TRBV9; cdr3_length: 14; clone_size: .; cdr3_nt: TGTGCCAGCAGCGTAGAGGCAGGTACGGAGACCCAGTACTTC; cdr3_aa: CASSVEAGTETQYF
j_call: TRBJ2-2; d_call: TRBD1; v_call: TRBV19; cdr3_length: 14; clone_size: few; cdr3_nt: TGTGCCTGTAGACAGGGCGCGAACACCGGGGAGCTGTTTTTT; cdr3_aa: CACRQGANTGELFF
j_call: TRBJ2-1; d_call: .; v_call: TRBV5-1; cdr3_length: 14; clone_size: .; cdr3_nt: TGCGCCAGCACTCCGCGTTCCTCCTACAATGAGCAGTTCTTC; cdr3_aa: CASTPRSSYNEQFF
j_call: TRBJ2-3; d_call: TRBD2; v_call: TRBV3-1/TRBV3-2; cdr3_length: 17; clone_size: .; cdr3_nt: TGTGCCAGCAGCCAAGTGACTAGCGGGGGGGCCCCAGATACGCAGTATTTT; cdr3_aa: CASSQVTSGGAPDTQYF
j_call: TRBJ1-2; d_call: TRBD1; v_call: TRBV2; cdr3_length: 15; clone_size: .; cdr3_nt: TGTGCCAGCAGTGATCTCGACAGGGGTGGATATGGCTACACCTTC; cdr3_aa: CASSDLDRGGYGYTF
j_call: TRBJ2-2; d_call: TRBD1; v_call: TRBV5-4; cdr3_length: 15; clone_size: .; cdr3_nt: TGTGCCAGCAGCTTGGGGGACAGGGACACCGGGGAGCTGTTTTTT; cdr3_aa: CASSLGDRDTGELFF
j_call: TRBJ2-3; d_call: TRBD2; v_call: TRBV10-1; cdr3_length: 14; clone_size: .; cdr3_nt: TGCGCCAGCAGTTCAGCGGGGGGGGTAGATACGCAGTATTTT; cdr3_aa: CASSSAGGVDTQYF
j_call: TRBJ2-7; d_call: TRBD2; v_call: TRBV4-1; cdr3_length: 16; clone_size: .; cdr3_nt: TGCGCCAGCAGCCAGGAAGCTAGCGGGGGGGCCTACGAGCAGTACTTC; cdr3_aa: CASSQEASGGAYEQYF
j_call: TRBJ2-7; d_call: .; v_call: TRBV27; cdr3_length: 14; clone_size: once; cdr3_nt: TGTGCCAGCAGCCCTGTTGCAGGGTTCTCCGAGCAGTACTTC; cdr3_aa: CASSPVAGFSEQYF
j_call: TRBJ2-5; d_call: TRBD2; v_call: TRBV20-1; cdr3_length: 15; clone_size: .; cdr3_nt: TGCAGTGCTAGTAATCCAGCGGGAAAGTGGGAGACCCAGTACTTC; cdr3_aa: CSASNPAGKWETQYF
j_call: TRBJ2-5; d_call: TRBD2; v_call: TRBV11-2; cdr3_length: 18; clone_size: .; cdr3_nt: TGTGCCAGCAGCTTAGATTCGCTAGCGGGGGGGCTTCGGGAGACCCAGTACTTC; cdr3_aa: CASSLDSLAGGLRETQYF
j_call: TRBJ2-7; d_call: TRBD1; v_call: TRBV5-1; cdr3_length: 16; clone_size: .; cdr3_nt: TGCGCCAGCAGCTTGGCCATAGGACAGGGGAACTACGAGCAGTACTTC; cdr3_aa: CASSLAIGQGNYEQYF
j_call: TRBJ1-1; d_call: TRBD1; v_call: TRBV4-2; cdr3_length: 15; clone_size: .; cdr3_nt: TGTGCCAGCAGCCCGCCGACAGGGGGCAACACTGAAGCTTTCTTT; cdr3_aa: CASSPPTGGNTEAFF
j_call: TRBJ2-5; d_call: TRBD1; v_call: TRBV5-6; cdr3_length: 17; clone_size: .; cdr3_nt: TGTGCCAGCAGCTTTGTCCAGGGGGCGAGGGAACAAGAGACCCAGTACTTC; cdr3_aa: CASSFVQGAREQETQYF
j_call: TRBJ2-1; d_call: TRBD1; v_call: TRBV4-1; cdr3_length: 15; clone_size: .; cdr3_nt: TGCGCCAGCAGCCAAGTGGGGACAGGGGACAATGAGCAGTTCTTC; cdr3_aa: CASSQVGTGDNEQFF
j_call: TRBJ2-5; d_call: .; v_call: TRBV30; cdr3_length: 12; clone_size: .; cdr3_nt: TGTGCCTGGAGCTCAGGGCAAGAGACCCAGTACTTC; cdr3_aa: CAWSSGQETQYF
j_call: TRBJ2-1; d_call: TRBD1; v_call: TRBV5-1; cdr3_length: 15; clone_size: .; cdr3_nt: TGCGCCAGCAGAGAGGACAGGATTCCCTACAATGAGCAGTTCTTC; cdr3_aa: CASREDRIPYNEQFF
j_call: TRBJ2-1; d_call: .; v_call: TRBV19; cdr3_length: 13; clone_size: .; cdr3_nt: TGTGCCAGTAGTATCGACAGCTACAATGAGCAGTTCTTC; cdr3_aa: CASSIDSYNEQFF
j_call: TRBJ2-7; d_call: TRBD1; v_call: TRBV10-3; cdr3_length: 15; clone_size: .; cdr3_nt: TGTGCCACCCGGGGACAGAGGGACAGGGGCTACGAGCAGTACTTC; cdr3_aa: CATRGQRDRGYEQYF
j_call: TRBJ1-6; d_call: .; v_call: TRBV10-3; cdr3_length: 14; clone_size: .; cdr3_nt: TGTGCCATCAGTGAGACCAATACAGGGACACCCCTCCACTTT; cdr3_aa: CAISETNTGTPLHF
j_call: TRBJ2-3; d_call: TRBD2; v_call: TRBV15; cdr3_length: 15; clone_size: .; cdr3_nt: TGTGCCACCAGCGGGAGACTAGCGGCTACAGATACGCAGTATTTT; cdr3_aa: CATSGRLAATDTQYF
j_call: TRBJ1-1; d_call: .; v_call: TRBV19; cdr3_length: 15; clone_size: .; cdr3_nt: TGTGCCAGTAGTCCGCGGGGTCTTGCGGACACTGAAGCTTTCTTT; cdr3_aa: CASSPRGLADTEAFF
j_call: TRBJ2-6; d_call: .; v_call: TRBV24-1; cdr3_length: 16; clone_size: .; cdr3_nt: TGTGCCACCAGTGATGCTGACAGGTCGGGGACCAACGTCCTGACTTTC; cdr3_aa: CATSDADRSGTNVLTF
j_call: TRBJ2-3; d_call: .; v_call: TRBV28; cdr3_length: 13; clone_size: .; cdr3_nt: TGTGCCAGCACCGGGGGAGCGACAGATACGCAGTATTTT; cdr3_aa: CASTGGATDTQYF
j_call: TRBJ2-7; d_call: .; v_call: TRBV11-2; cdr3_length: 13; clone_size: .; cdr3_nt: TGTGCCAGCAGCTTGTCCAGCTCCTACGAGCAGTACTTC; cdr3_aa: CASSLSSSYEQYF
j_call: TRBJ2-5; d_call: .; v_call: TRBV9; cdr3_length: 15; clone_size: .; cdr3_nt: TGTGCCAGCAGCACGTCTGCGGCAAACCAAGAGACCCAGTACTTC; cdr3_aa: CASSTSAANQETQYF